The 32 T cell receptor beta chains given below trace back to one sample, sequenced in a study of blood T cells in healthy people across ages. Together with a sample-barcoded 5' primer, a J-beta primer mix was included in a second PCR lasting about 7 to 11 cycles. TCRdb analysed the 5' RACE reads with MiXCR anew, one entry per CDR3 protein. The sample yields hundreds of thousands of distinct CDR3 sequences, about 52% seen once. Sequenced: blood. The receptors were gathered from a woman in her sixties in good health.

This clonotype has just a few counts. The rearrangement uses TRBV2 and TRBJ2-5; perhaps TRBD2 as D (6 bases). The CDR3 sequence is 15 residues long. V was trimmed by 1 base and J by 4 bases, leaving 13 bases between them. The germline gives CDR1 SNHLY, CDR2 FYNNEI. This CDR3 reads CASSEDRERRETQYF. The CDR3 DNA follows: TGTGCCAGCAGTGAAGATCGGGAGAGACGAGAGACCCAGTACTTC.

The chain uses TRBV29-1 and TRBJ2-5, with TRBD1 identical over 8 bases. Germline loops: CDR1 SQVTM, CDR2 ANQGSEA. This CDR3 has 12 residues. Trimming removed 7 bases from V and 4 bases from J; junction bases left unmatched: 5. The CDR3 DNA follows: TGCAGCGCAAAGACAGGGGCAGAGACCCAGTACTTC. This sequence encodes CSAKTGAETQYF.

V usage is TRBV7-2 and J usage is TRBJ2-3; the match to TRBD2 covers 12 bases. CDR3 length: 16 amino acids. Germline loops: CDR1 SGHTA, CDR2 FQGNSA. V was pared by 5 bases and J by 6 bases, with 9 bases of the junction left unmatched. The CDR3 loop is CASSETSGSSIDTQYF. The CDR3 DNA sequence: TGTGCCAGCAGCGAGACTAGCGGGAGTTCCATCGATACGCAGTATTTT.

V and J are TRBV6-6 and TRBJ2-7; TRBD2 is a possible D gene (5 bases). Looked up from germline, CDR1 is MNHNY and CDR2 is SVGAGI (reference sequence). The CDR3 contains 16 residues. V was pared by 4 bases and J by 4 bases, with 20 bases between. The CDR3 protein is CASSSSSGPNWYEQYF. For the CDR3, the DNA is TGTGCCAGCAGTTCGTCAAGCGGACCTAATTGGTACGAGCAGTACTTC.

CDR3 nucleotide sequence: TGCAGTGCTAGAGGGATAATAGCGGGAGCCTACAATGAGCAGTTCTTC. Protein sequence: CSARGIIAGAYNEQFF. V gene TRBV20-1 combines with J gene TRBJ2-1, with TRBD2 matching over 9 bases. Looked up from germline, CDR1 is DFQATT and CDR2 is SNEGSKA (reference sequence). The CDR3 totals 16 residues. V shed 1 base, J shed 2 bases, and the junction held 6 bases outside the gene matches.

CDR3 sequence: CASSLAAGVFNEQYF. DNA for the CDR3: TGTGCCAGCAGCTTAGCGGCAGGGGTCTTCAACGAGCAGTACTTC. V is TRBV7-9 and J is TRBJ2-7; perhaps TRBD1 as D (6 bases). Trimming left V 0 bases short and J 5 bases short, with 14 bases between. The CDR3 is 15 amino acids. Germline V gives CDR1 SEHNR, CDR2 FQNEAQ (reference sequence).

V usage is TRBV24-1 and J usage is TRBJ1-1, with TRBD1 matching over 7 bases. The V and J ends lost 4 bases and 1 base, in that order; junction bases with no gene match: 11. The CDR3 is 17 residues long. Germline CDR1 reads KGHDR; CDR2 reads SFDVKD. CDR3: CATSDPSDRDGNTEAFF. CDR3 bases: TGTGCCACCAGTGACCCCTCCGACAGGGATGGGAACACTGAAGCTTTCTTT.

The CDR3 is CASSLEGNTINGYTF. Written as DNA, the CDR3 is TGTGCCAGCAGCCTAGAGGGGAATACAATCAATGGCTACACCTTC. The chain uses TRBV7-9 and TRBJ1-2; TRBD1 is a possible D gene (5 bases). The CDR3 consists of 15 residues. Germline CDR1 reads SEHNR; CDR2 reads FQNEAQ (reference sequence). V was clipped by 5 bases and J by 6 bases, with 19 bases between them.

This clonotype was counted a few times. The chain has TRBV7-2 and TRBJ2-7, with D perhaps matching TRBD2 (6 bases). The germline V gene has CDR1 SGHTA and CDR2 FQGNSA. This CDR3 region has 14 residues. Trimming cost V 5 bases and J 5 bases, with 16 bases left between them. This CDR3 reads CASSLWGLSNEQYF. CDR3 in DNA: TGTGCCAGCAGCCTATGGGGACTTAGTAACGAGCAGTACTTC.

The rearrangement joins TRBV5-1 to TRBJ2-1; 7 bases are shared with TRBD1. Germline loops: CDR1 SGHRS, CDR2 YFSETQ. CDR3 length equals 15 residues. J lost 5 bases, V lost 3 bases, and 8 bases had no gene match. The CDR3 DNA reads as TGCGCCAGCAGCTGGGGCGGTACAGGGGACAATGAGCAGTTCTTC. It translates to CASSWGGTGDNEQFF.

The chain is built from TRBV2 and TRBJ1-2; D call uncertain. The CDR3 runs 15 residues. With 4 bases removed from V and 0 bases from J, the gap between germline ends came to 12 bases. Germline V gene sequence: CDR1 SNHLY, CDR2 FYNNEI. The CDR3 loop is CASSVAPSANYGYTF. The DNA for the CDR3 is TGTGCCAGCAGTGTGGCGCCGTCAGCTAACTATGGCTACACCTTC.

This chain connects TRBV14 to TRBJ2-7, with 10 bases matching TRBD2. After removal of 3 bases from V and 2 bases from J, the junction contained 10 bases not matched to a gene. Germline V gene sequence: CDR1 SGHDN, CDR2 FVKESK. The length of the CDR3 is 17 residues. The CDR3 coding sequence is TGTGCCAGCAGCCAGGGAAGACTAGCGGGTAATCCCTACGAGCAGTACTTC. It is translated as CASSQGRLAGNPYEQYF.

In regard to this clonotype: At one boundary the junction diverges from the germline segment, which might be a read error. The CDR3, as DNA: TGTGCCTGCAGCTTAGGCGGGAGTATAGGGGTCTCCTACGAGCAGTACTTC. Its translation: CACSLGGSIGVSYEQYF. The rearrangement links TRBV7-2 to TRBJ2-7, with 7 bases that match TRBD2. Germline V gives CDR1 SGHTA, CDR2 FQGNSA. The CDR3 runs 17 residues.

The V gene is TRBV20-1, the J gene TRBJ2-1, with TRBD2 matching 7 bases. V lost 5 bases and J lost 4; bases outside the gene matches: 5. Germline CDR1 reads DFQATT; CDR2 reads SNEGSKA (reference sequence). The CDR3 consists of 13 residues. CDR3 bases: TGCAGTGCTCCGGGACTACTATACAATGAGCAGTTCTTC. Its protein product is CSAPGLLYNEQFF.

The J gene is TRBJ2-1, the V gene TRBV10-3, with TRBD2 as a possible D gene (6 bases). The DNA end is more similar to TRBJ2-7, so the J call may be wrong. The CDR3 is made up of 16 amino acids. Germline CDR1 is ENHRY and CDR2 is SYGVKD. As DNA, the CDR3 is TGTGCCATCAGGGCGACTAGAGAGAGCTCCTACAATGAGCAGTACTTC. Translation: CAIRATRESSYNEQYF.

This clonotype has a handful of counts. The J gene is TRBJ2-5, the V gene TRBV6-5; D remains ambiguous. This CDR3 spans 13 amino acids. Germline lookup yields CDR1 MNHEY and CDR2 SVGAGI. The ends were cut back, 2 bases at V and 5 bases at J, with 9 bases in the middle. The CDR3 is CASSYNPAETQYF. For the CDR3, the DNA is TGTGCCAGCAGTTACAATCCCGCCGAGACCCAGTACTTC.

This clonotype was counted a few times. This sequence joins TRBV7-2 and TRBJ2-6; weak D call: TRBD2 (7 bases). This CDR3 region has 17 residues. Per the germline V gene, CDR1 is SGHTA and CDR2 is FQGNSA. V was shortened by 2 bases and J by 1 base, with 12 bases between the two germline ends. The CDR3: CASSLRGAPSGANVLTF. CDR3 DNA sequence: TGTGCCAGCAGCTTACGGGGGGCGCCATCTGGGGCCAACGTCCTGACTTTC.

A few counts support this clonotype. The V and J genes are TRBV20-1 and TRBJ2-7, with TRBD2 as a possible D gene (7 bases). Trimming cost V 1 base and J 3 bases, with 19 bases left between them. Germline V gene sequence: CDR1 DFQATT, CDR2 SNEGSKA (reference sequence). The CDR3 is 16 residues long. CDR3 DNA sequence: TGCAGTGCTAGAGGCGCCGGGGGGCGGGAGATCTACGAGCAGTACTTC. It translates to CSARGAGGREIYEQYF.

The genes are TRBV29-1 and TRBJ1-4, with a tentative D call TRBD1 (5 bases). The germline gives CDR1 SQVTM, CDR2 ANQGSEA. CDR3 size: 12 residues. V was trimmed by 4 bases and J by 13 bases, leaving 16 bases between them. The CDR3 DNA sequence: TGCAGCGTTGGGGAACCAGGGAAGGGACTGTTTTTT. It specifies CSVGEPGKGLFF.

This chain links TRBV2 with TRBJ1-1; tentatively, D is TRBD1 (6 bases). Trimming cost V 1 base and J 6 bases, with 12 bases left between them. Germline V gene data show CDR1 as SNHLY and CDR2 as FYNNEI. The CDR3 covers 14 residues. The CDR3 DNA reads as TGTGCCAGCAGTGAAGTCGATGGGGGGCCTGAAGCTTTCTTT. This gives the protein CASSEVDGGPEAFF.

This clonotype was picked up a small number of times. This chain connects TRBV29-1 to TRBJ2-5, with a tentative D call TRBD2 (5 bases). TRBJ2-7 matches the DNA end more closely, so the J call is doubtful. The CDR3 is 11 residues long. Looked up from germline, CDR1 is SQVTM and CDR2 is ANQGSEA. The CDR3 DNA is TGCAGCGTCGGGGAAGCCGGCGAGCAGTACTTC. Amino acids: CSVGEAGEQYF.

This clonotype was picked up a small number of times. Given a much more abundant clone one base away, this may be a read error. The chain is built from TRBV12-3 or TRBV12-4 and TRBJ2-5; a weak D match, TRBD2 (5 bases). V shed 5 bases and J shed 0 bases, with 7 bases lying between them. The CDR3 length is 13 residues. The CDR3 DNA reads as TGTGCCAGCAGTCCGGACTACCAAGAGACCCAGTACTTC. Protein: CASSPDYQETQYF.

This clonotype was recorded a few times. This chain uses TRBV30 with TRBJ2-5, with D possibly TRBD2 on 6 matching bases. CDR3 length: 13 residues. The ends were cut back, 6 bases at V and 5 bases at J, with 16 bases in the middle. Germline V gene lookup returns CDR1 GTSNPN and CDR2 SVGIG (reference sequence). The CDR3 DNA reads as TGTGCCTGCCCGGGAGAGGGGCAGGAGACCCAGTACTTC. It codes for CACPGEGQETQYF.

This clonotype was picked up a small number of times. This chain connects TRBV20-1 to TRBJ2-7; a weak D match, TRBD1 (5 bases). The V end lost 3 bases, the J end lost 10 bases, and 16 bases lay between the germline ends. The germline V gene encodes CDR1 DFQATT and CDR2 SNEGSKA (reference sequence). The CDR3 has 12 amino acids. CDR3 sequence reads: CSASGQGRVQYF. The CDR3 DNA sequence: TGCAGTGCTAGCGGTCAGGGCAGGGTCCAGTACTTC.

V is TRBV7-2 and J is TRBJ2-1; possibly TRBD1 for D (5 bases). The CDR3 has 13 amino acids. V was cut by 0 bases and J by 8 bases, with 8 bases left in between. Germline V lookup: CDR1 SGHTA, CDR2 FQGNSA. This chain's CDR3 is CASSLAGQDEQFF. CDR3 DNA: TGTGCCAGCAGCTTAGCGGGGCAGGATGAGCAGTTCTTC.

This clonotype occurred many times. The J gene is TRBJ2-3, the V gene TRBV28; 12 nucleotides agree with TRBD2. Germline-derived CDR1 and CDR2 are MDHEN and SYDVKM. Germline trimming cut 5 bases from V and 2 bases from J; bases unmatched to any gene: 5. The CDR3 extends over 16 amino acids. The CDR3 protein is CASSPRTSGTTDTQYF. The CDR3 DNA sequence: TGTGCCAGCAGTCCCAGGACTAGCGGGACCACAGATACGCAGTATTTT.

The chain uses TRBV28 and TRBJ2-5, with D perhaps given as TRBD1 or TRBD2 (6 bases each). The J call may be faulty, since TRBJ2-7 better matches the DNA end. CDR3 length: 12 amino acids. Germline CDR1 is MDHEN and CDR2 is SYDVKM. The CDR3 protein is CASSLRGAEQYF. CDR3 sequence (DNA): TGTGCCAGCAGTTTAAGGGGGGCCGAGCAGTACTTC.

This clonotype has a handful of counts. The CDR3 spells CASRLATDEQYF. The CDR3 region has the DNA TGTGCCAGCAGATTAGCGACAGACGAGCAGTACTTC. This sequence joins TRBV3-1 and TRBJ2-7, with D tentatively TRBD1 or TRBD2 (5 bases each). With 6 bases removed from V and 5 bases from J, the gap between germline ends came to 11 bases. The CDR3 is 12 residues long. In germline, CDR1 is LGHDT, CDR2 YNNKEL (reference sequence).

The chain couples TRBV27 to TRBJ1-6; TRBD1 might be the D (5 bases). This CDR3 contains 13 residues. Trimming stripped 6 bases from V and 7 bases from J, with 10 bases between. Germline V gives CDR1 MNHEY, CDR2 SMNVEV (reference sequence). Here the CDR3 reads CASRPEGNSPLHF. CDR3 nucleotides: TGTGCCAGCAGACCAGAGGGGAATTCACCCCTCCACTTT.

The chain uses TRBV3-1 and TRBJ2-3, with 7 bases identical to TRBD2. V shed 0 bases and J 10 bases; nucleotides not matched to a gene: 7. Germline lookup yields CDR1 LGHDT and CDR2 YNNKEL (reference sequence). This CDR3 has 14 amino acids. CDR3 region: CASSQERECQAQYF. The CDR3 DNA follows: TGTGCCAGCAGCCAAGAGCGGGAGTGTCAGGCGCAGTATTTT.

This clonotype was seen a single time. The V and J genes are TRBV20-1 and TRBJ2-4; the match to TRBD1 covers 9 bases. The V gene's germline CDR1 is DFQATT and CDR2 SNEGSKA (reference sequence). The junction had 12 bases not matched to a gene; V was cut back by 2 bases and J by 7 bases. The CDR3 loop spans 16 amino acids. The CDR3 nucleotides read TGCAGTGCTAGATCGGGACAGGGATACGTAGTTAACATTCAGTACTTC. As protein: CSARSGQGYVVNIQYF.

Worth noting for this clonotype: The junction does not match germline at one end; this may be a read error. The chain uses TRBV7-2 and TRBJ2-4; no clear D gene. The CDR3 has 14 residues. Germline CDR1 reads SGHTA; CDR2 reads FQGNSA. The CDR3 nucleotides are TGCGCCAGCAGCTTGGGATGCCTCACAAACATTCAGTACTTC. Amino acids: CASSLGCLTNIQYF.